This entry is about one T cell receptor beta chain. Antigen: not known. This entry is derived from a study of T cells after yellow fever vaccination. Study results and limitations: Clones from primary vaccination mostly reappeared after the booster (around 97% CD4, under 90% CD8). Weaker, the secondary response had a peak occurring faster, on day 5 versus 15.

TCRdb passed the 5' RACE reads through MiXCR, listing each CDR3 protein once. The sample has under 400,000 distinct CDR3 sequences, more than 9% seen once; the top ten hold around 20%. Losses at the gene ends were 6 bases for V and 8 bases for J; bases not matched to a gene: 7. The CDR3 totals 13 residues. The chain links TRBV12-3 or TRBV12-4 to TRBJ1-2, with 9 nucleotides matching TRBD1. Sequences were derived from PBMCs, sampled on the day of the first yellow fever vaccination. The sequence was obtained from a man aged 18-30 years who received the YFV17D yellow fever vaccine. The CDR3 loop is CASRQDRGRGYTF. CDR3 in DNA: TGTGCCAGCAGGCAGGACAGGGGACGGGGCTACACCTTC.